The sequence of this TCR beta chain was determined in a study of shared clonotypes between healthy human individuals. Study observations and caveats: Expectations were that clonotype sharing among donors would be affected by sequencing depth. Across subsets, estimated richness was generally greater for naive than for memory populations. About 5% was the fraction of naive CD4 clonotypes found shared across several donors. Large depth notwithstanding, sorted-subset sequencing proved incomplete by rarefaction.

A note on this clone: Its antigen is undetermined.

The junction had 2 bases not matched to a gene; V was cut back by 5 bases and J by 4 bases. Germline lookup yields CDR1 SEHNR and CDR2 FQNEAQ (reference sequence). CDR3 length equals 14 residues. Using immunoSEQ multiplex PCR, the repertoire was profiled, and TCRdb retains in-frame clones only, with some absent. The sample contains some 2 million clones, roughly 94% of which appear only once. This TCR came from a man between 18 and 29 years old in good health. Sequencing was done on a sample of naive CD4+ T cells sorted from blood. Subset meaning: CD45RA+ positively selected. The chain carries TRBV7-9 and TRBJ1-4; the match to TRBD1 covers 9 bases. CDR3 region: CASSRQGGNEKLFF. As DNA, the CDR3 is TGTGCCAGCAGCCGACAGGGGGGTAATGAAAAACTGTTTTTT.